Following are 9 T cell receptor delta chains from one sample sequenced in a study of γδ T cells in repeated Plasmodium falciparum infection. Vgamma9/Vdelta2+ and Vdelta2-negative gammadelta T cells were flow-sorted from PBMC for bulk sequencing. TCRdb applied CATT to the multiplex PCR reads for clone calling. The sample gives 75,000 to 95,000 delta-chain clones, 0.75% to 1% of which show up once; roughly 9.5% is in the top ten. The sample was gamma-delta T cells from blood. All receptors come from a pool of human donors (malaria-infected and uninfected, not separated).

In the case of this clone: With only one base between it and a far larger clone, this is likely a read error. The same CDR3 also results from other DNA sequences found in this sample. The chain recombines TRDV1 with TRDJ1; 7 bases match TRDD3. Germline loops: CDR1 TSWWSYY, CDR2 QGS. The CDR3 has 19 amino acids. CDR3 loop: CALGEKIIGILTFTDKLIF. The CDR3 coding sequence is TGTGCTCTCGGGGAAAAAATTATCGGGATACTAACTTTCACCGATAAACTCATCTTT.

This clone was recorded at least ten times. CDR3 nucleotides: TGTGCGCGGTCGGAGGAGCCCTGGGACACCCGACAGATGTTTTTC. As protein: CARSEEPWDTRQMFF. The rearrangement joins TRDV2 to TRDJ3; unclear D gene. Germline V CDR1 and CDR2: GEAIGNYY, EKD. This CDR3 comprises 15 residues.

This clone has more than one count but fewer than ten. TCRdb's protein, taken from a much larger clone, differs from this DNA's translation at residue 4, likely owing to a read error; the protein displayed comes from the DNA. V is TRDV2 and J is TRDJ1; 13 bases align to TRDD3. The J gene is absent in TCRdb and was assigned here via DNA matching to germline. Looked up from germline, CDR1 is GEAIGNYY and CDR2 is EKD. This CDR3 has 20 residues. The CDR3 nucleotides are TGTGCCTGTAACACCCTGGTACTGGGGGATACGCGGAAGGACACCGATAAACTCATCTTT. Encoded protein: CACNTLVLGDTRKDTDKLIF.

For this clone: The protein in TCRdb stems from a much larger clone and differs at residue 12 from this DNA's translation, likely a read error; here the protein is translated from the DNA. V and J are TRDV1 and TRDJ1, with D perhaps matching TRDD3 (6 bases). Germline CDR1 and CDR2: TSWWSYY and QGS. The CDR3 runs to 22 residues. V lost 5 bases, J lost 7 bases, and 41 bases lay in between. CDR3 region: CALGRSPPRTFPTGISQGKLIF. Written as DNA, the CDR3 is TGTGCTCTTGGGAGATCCCCACCTAGGACTTTCCCTACTGGGATATCCCAGGGTAAACTCATCTTT.

This clone was observed a few times. For this DNA, TCRdb reports the protein of a much larger clone, which diverges at residue 8, most likely from a read error; the protein presented here is translated directly from the DNA. Other DNA sequences of this sample code for an identical CDR3. The chain carries TRDV2 and TRDJ1; 9 bases map to TRDD3. No J gene was available from TCRdb, and it was assigned here by a germline match of the DNA. Germline values: CDR1 GEAIGNYY, CDR2 EKD. The CDR3 sequence is 13 residues long. The junction had 5 bases not matched to a gene; V was cut back by 4 bases and J by 6 bases. CDR3 sequence (DNA): TGTGCCTGTGATTTACTGGGGGAGCATAAACTCATCTTT. It codes for CACDLLGEHKLIF.

On this clone itself: A far more abundant clone sits one base away, making this likely a read error. Additional DNA sequences in this sample encode the identical CDR3. This sequence joins TRDV1 and TRDJ1; 11 nucleotides agree with TRDD3. Here the J gene was assigned by germline matching of the DNA, as TCRdb has none. The CDR3 has 17 amino acids. CDR1 is TSWWSYY, CDR2 QGS, per germline. With 3 bases clipped from V and 5 bases from J, the junction kept 11 bases outside the gene matches. The CDR3 reads CALGEGWGIRGEDKLIF. CDR3 DNA: TGTGCTCTTGGGGAGGGATGGGGGATACGAGGAGAGGATAAACTCATCTTT.

On this clone: The protein held in TCRdb is that of a much larger clone and does not match this DNA's translation at residue 3, likely because of a read error; the protein shown is translated from the DNA. This rearrangement joins TRDV1 to TRDJ1; D call uncertain. The CDR3 loop spans 13 amino acids. Trimming took off 11 bases at V and 11 bases at J, with 24 bases between the two ends. The V gene's germline CDR1 is TSWWSYY and CDR2 QGS. CDR3: CAFNKGAWFVLIF. The CDR3 nucleotides are TGTGCTTTTAACAAAGGGGCCTGGTTTGTGCTCATCTTT.

A note on this clone: TCRdb records a much larger clone's protein for this DNA, with a difference at residue 4 that likely arises from a read error; the protein given is the translation of the DNA. This rearrangement joins TRDV1 to TRDJ1; 7 bases line up with TRDD3. Unmatched junction bases numbered 19, after V lost 7 bases and J lost 2 bases. CDR3 size: 18 residues. Germline CDR1 and CDR2: TSWWSYY and QGS. CDR3 nucleotides: TGTGCTCTTGAGGCACCTTCGGGGATAGGGGCGGGAACCGATAAACTCATCTTT. Translated, it gives CALEAPSGIGAGTDKLIF.

A word on this clone: A much larger clone sits a single nucleotide away, making a read error possible. V usage is TRDV2 and J usage is TRDJ1; TRDD3 matches 9 bases. The J gene, missing from TCRdb, was assigned here through DNA to germline matching. The CDR3 is 16 residues long. Per germline, CDR1 GEAIGNYY and CDR2 EKD. CDR3 loop: CACVGLSGGYTDKLIF. For the CDR3, the DNA is TGTGCCTGTGTTGGACTTTCCGGGGGATACACCGACAAACTCATCTTT.